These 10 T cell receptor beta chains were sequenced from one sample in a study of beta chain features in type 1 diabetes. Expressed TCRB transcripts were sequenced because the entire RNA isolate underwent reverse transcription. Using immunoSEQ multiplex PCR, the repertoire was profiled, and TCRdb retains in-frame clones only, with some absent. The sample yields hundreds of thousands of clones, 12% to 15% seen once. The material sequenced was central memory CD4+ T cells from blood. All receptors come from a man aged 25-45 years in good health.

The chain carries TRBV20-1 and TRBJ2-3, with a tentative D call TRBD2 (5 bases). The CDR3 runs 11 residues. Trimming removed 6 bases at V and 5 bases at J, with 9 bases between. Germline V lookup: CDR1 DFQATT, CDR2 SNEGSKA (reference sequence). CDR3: CSAQLEDTQYF. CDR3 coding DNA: TGCAGTGCACAACTAGAAGATACGCAGTATTTT.

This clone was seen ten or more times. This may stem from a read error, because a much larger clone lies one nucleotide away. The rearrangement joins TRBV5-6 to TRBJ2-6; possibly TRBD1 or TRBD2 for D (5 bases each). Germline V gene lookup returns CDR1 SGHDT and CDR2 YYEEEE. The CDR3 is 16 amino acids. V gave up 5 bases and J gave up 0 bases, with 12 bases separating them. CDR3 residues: CASRGDTVSGANVLTF. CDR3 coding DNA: TGTGCCAGCAGGGGGGATACGGTCTCTGGGGCCAACGTCCTGACTTTC.

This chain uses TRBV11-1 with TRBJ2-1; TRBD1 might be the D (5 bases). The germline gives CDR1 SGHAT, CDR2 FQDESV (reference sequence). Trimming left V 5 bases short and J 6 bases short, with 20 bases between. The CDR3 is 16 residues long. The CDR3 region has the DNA TGTGCCAGCAGCAGACGCCCAAAAGGGGTTTCCAATGAGCAGTTCTTC. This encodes CASSRRPKGVSNEQFF.

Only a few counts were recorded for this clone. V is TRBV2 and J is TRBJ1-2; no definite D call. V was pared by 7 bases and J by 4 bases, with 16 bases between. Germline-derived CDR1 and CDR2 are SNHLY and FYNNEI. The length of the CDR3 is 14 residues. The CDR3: CASTQEGIGYGYTF. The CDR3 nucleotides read TGTGCCAGCACCCAAGAGGGTATAGGCTATGGCTACACCTTC.

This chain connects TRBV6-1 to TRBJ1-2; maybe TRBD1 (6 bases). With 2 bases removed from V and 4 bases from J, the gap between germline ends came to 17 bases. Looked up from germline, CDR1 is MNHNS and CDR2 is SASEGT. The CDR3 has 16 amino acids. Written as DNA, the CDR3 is TGTGCCAGCAGTGAACTACAGGGAGGTTTTGGCTATGGCTACACCTTC. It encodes CASSELQGGFGYGYTF.

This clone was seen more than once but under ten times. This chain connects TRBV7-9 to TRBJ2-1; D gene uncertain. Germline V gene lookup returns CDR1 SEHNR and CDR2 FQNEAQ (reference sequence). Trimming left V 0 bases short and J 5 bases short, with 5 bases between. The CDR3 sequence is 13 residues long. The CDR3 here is CASSLAANNEQFF. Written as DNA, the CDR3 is TGTGCCAGCAGCTTAGCCGCAAACAATGAGCAGTTCTTC.

CDR3 sequence reads: CASSEGVSPIYGYTF. Here the CDR3 DNA reads TGTGCCAGCAGTGAAGGTGTCAGCCCAATCTATGGCTACACCTTC. The chain joins TRBV6-1 to TRBJ1-2; D gene uncertain. This CDR3 has 15 amino acids. With 1 base removed from V and 4 bases from J, the gap between germline ends came to 13 bases. Per the germline V gene, CDR1 is MNHNS and CDR2 is SASEGT.

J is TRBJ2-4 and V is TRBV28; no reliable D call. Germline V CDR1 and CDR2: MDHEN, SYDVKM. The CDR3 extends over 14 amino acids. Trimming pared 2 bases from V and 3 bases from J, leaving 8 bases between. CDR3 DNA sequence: TGTGCCAGCAGTTTAGGGTCTAGCAAAAACATTCAGTACTTC. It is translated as CASSLGSSKNIQYF.

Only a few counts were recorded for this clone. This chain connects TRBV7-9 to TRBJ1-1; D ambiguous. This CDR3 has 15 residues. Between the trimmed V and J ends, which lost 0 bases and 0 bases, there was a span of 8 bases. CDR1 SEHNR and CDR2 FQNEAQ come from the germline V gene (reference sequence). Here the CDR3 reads CASSLAGPLNTEAFF. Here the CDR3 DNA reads TGTGCCAGCAGCTTAGCGGGCCCCTTGAACACTGAAGCTTTCTTT.

In nucleotides, the CDR3 is TGTGCCAGCAGCTTGCTGGGGGAAGAGACCCAGTACTTC. This gives the protein CASSLLGEETQYF. The genes are TRBV4-2 and TRBJ2-5; D may correspond to TRBD1 or TRBD2 (5 bases each). The CDR3 is made up of 13 amino acids. Germline-derived CDR1 and CDR2 are LGHNA and YNFKEQ. Deletions cut 5 bases from V and 3 bases from J, with 10 bases between.